The following is a T cell receptor (beta chain) sequence with its context. Trimming took 11 bases from V and 0 from J, leaving 13 bases between them. The CDR3 has 13 amino acids. Germline assignment: CDR1 SGHAT and CDR2 FQNNGV. This specimen comes from a study of T cell responses to AZD1222 COVID-19 vaccine. The protocol was immunoSEQ multiplex PCR, while the TCRdb copy is restricted to in-frame clones and leaves out a portion. This sample yields around 140,000 clones, of which approximately 85% are seen a single time; 7.9% belongs to the top ten. This chain uses TRBV11-2 with TRBJ1-1; D remains unclear. The receptor was isolated from an adult who received the MenACWY meningococcal vaccine as a control. This material consisted of peripheral blood, taken 28 days after the second dose of the MenACWY control vaccine. The CDR3 loop is CASTLELNTEAFF. CDR3 coding DNA: TGTGCCTCCACGCTTGAATTGAACACTGAAGCTTTCTTT.